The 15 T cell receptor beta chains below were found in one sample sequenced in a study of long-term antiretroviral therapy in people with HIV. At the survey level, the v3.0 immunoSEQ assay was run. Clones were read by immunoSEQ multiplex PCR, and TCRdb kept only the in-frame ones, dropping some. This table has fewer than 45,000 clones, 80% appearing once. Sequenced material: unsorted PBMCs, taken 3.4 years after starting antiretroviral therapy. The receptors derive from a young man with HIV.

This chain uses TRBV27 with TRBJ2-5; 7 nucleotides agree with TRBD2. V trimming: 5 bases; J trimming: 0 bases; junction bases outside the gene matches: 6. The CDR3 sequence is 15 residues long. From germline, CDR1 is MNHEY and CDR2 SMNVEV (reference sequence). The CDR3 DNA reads TGTGCCAGCAGTCTAGACCTAGCGGACCAAGAGACCCAGTACTTC. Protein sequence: CASSLDLADQETQYF.

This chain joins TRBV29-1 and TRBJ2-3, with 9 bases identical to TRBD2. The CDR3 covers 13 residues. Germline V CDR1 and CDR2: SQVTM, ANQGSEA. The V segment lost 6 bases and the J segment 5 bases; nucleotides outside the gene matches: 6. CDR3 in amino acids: CSVAGGSIDTQYF. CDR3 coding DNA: TGCAGCGTCGCGGGGGGGTCAATAGATACGCAGTATTTT.

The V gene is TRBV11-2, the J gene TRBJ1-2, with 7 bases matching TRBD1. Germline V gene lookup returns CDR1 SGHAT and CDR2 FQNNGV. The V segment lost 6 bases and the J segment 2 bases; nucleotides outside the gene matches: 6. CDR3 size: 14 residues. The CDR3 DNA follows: TGTGCCAGCAGGGAGACAGGGATCAACTATGGCTACACCTTC. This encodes CASRETGINYGYTF. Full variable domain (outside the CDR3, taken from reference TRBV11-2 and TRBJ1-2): EAGVAQSPRYKIIEKRQSVAFWCNPISGHATLYWYQQILGQGPKLLIQFQNNGVVDDSQLPKDRFSAERLKGVDSTLKIQPAKLEDSAVYLCASRETGINYGYTFGSGTRLTVV.

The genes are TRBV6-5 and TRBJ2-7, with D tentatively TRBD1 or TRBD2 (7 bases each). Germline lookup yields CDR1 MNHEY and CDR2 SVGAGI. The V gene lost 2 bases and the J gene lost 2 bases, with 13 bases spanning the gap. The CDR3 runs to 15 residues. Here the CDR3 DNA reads TGTGCCAGCAGTTACGGTCAGGGGGGGGCCTACGAGCAGTACTTC. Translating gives CASSYGQGGAYEQYF.

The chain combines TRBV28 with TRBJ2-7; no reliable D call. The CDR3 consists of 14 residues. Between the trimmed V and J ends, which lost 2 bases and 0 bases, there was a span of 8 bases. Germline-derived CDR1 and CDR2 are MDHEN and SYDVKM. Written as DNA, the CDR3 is TGTGCCAGCAGTTTAGCAGATTCCTCCTACGAGCAGTACTTC. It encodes CASSLADSSYEQYF.

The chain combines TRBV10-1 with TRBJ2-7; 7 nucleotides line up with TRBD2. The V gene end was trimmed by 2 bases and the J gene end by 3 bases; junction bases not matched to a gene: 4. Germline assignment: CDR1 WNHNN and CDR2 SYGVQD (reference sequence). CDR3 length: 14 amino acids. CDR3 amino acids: CASSERPSGYEQYF. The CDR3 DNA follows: TGCGCCAGCAGTGAGAGGCCTAGCGGCTACGAGCAGTACTTC.

Here the CDR3 DNA reads TGTGCCAGCGTCAGGCGGGAGGGAGGAGATACGCAGTATTTT. It specifies CASVRREGGDTQYF. V is TRBV28 and J is TRBJ2-3, with 9 bases that match TRBD2. This CDR3 region has 14 residues. V shed 8 bases, J shed 5 bases, and the junction held 8 bases outside the gene matches. CDR1 MDHEN and CDR2 SYDVKM come from the germline V gene.

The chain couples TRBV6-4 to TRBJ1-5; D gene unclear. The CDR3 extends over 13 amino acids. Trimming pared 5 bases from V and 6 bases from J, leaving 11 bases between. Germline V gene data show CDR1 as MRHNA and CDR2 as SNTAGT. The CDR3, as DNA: TGTGCCAGCAGTCCCGAGCCGGGTCAGCCCCAGCATTTT. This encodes CASSPEPGQPQHF.

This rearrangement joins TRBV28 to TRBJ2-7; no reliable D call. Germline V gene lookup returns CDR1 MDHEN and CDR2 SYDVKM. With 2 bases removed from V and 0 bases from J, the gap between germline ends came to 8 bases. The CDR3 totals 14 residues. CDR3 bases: TGTGCCAGCAGTTTAATTGGGAACTCCTACGAGCAGTACTTC. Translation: CASSLIGNSYEQYF.

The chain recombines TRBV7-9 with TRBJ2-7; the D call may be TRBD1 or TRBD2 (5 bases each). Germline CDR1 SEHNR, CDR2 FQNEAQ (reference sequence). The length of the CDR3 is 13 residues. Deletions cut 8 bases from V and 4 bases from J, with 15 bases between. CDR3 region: CASAEGGAYEQYF. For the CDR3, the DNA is TGTGCCAGCGCCGAGGGTGGGGCTTACGAGCAGTACTTC.

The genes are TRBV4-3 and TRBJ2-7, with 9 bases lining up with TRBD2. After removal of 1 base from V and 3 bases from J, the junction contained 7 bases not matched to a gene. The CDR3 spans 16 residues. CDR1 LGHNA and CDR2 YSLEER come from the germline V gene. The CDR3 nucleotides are TGCGCCAGCAGCCAAGTGGGGGCGGGAGGGTTCTACGAGCAGTACTTC. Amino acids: CASSQVGAGGFYEQYF.

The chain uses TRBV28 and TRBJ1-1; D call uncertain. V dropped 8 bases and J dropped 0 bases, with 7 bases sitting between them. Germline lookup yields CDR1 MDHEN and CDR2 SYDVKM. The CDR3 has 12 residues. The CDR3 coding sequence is TGTGCCAGCGGAGGTTTGAACACTGAAGCTTTCTTT. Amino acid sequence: CASGGLNTEAFF.

CDR3 residues: CASNLRGGQPQHF. The CDR3 DNA reads TGTGCCAGTAACCTCAGGGGTGGTCAGCCCCAGCATTTT. V is TRBV19 and J is TRBJ1-5; weak D call: TRBD1 (6 bases). The CDR3 has 13 amino acids. Germline CDR1 and CDR2: LNHDA and SQIVND (reference sequence). Trimming stripped 7 bases from V and 6 bases from J, with 13 bases between.

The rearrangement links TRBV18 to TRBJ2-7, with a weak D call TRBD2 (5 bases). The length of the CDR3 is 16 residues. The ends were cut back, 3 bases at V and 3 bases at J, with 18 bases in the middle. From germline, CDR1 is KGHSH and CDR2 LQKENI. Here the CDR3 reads CASSPRGKGSLYEQYF. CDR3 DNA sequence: TGTGCCAGCTCACCGAGAGGGAAAGGGTCCCTCTACGAGCAGTACTTC.

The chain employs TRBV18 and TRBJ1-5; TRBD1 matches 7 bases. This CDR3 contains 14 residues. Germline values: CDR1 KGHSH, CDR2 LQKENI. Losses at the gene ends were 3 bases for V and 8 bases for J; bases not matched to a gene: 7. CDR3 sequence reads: CASSPNRGQEPQHF. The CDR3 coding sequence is TGTGCCAGCTCACCGAACAGGGGCCAGGAGCCCCAGCATTTT.